Detailed here is one T cell receptor (beta chain). This clonotype has a count of ten or more. There is no known antigen for this receptor. No much larger clone exists at a distance of one base, and base qualities are not known. The data were taken from a study of CD8 T cells in ankylosing spondylitis (dated by TCRdb to 2016 to 2017). Looking at the study overall: The study profiled T cell receptor beta repertoires in healthy donors and ankylosing spondylitis patients to find disease-linked TCR variants. The full study cohort was made up of about 25 ankylosing spondylitis patients and 95 to 130 healthy donors. Samples of peripheral blood were taken, and for ankylosing spondylitis patients, synovial fluid was collected as well. General study outcomes and caveats: The disease-linked clones were reported to be significantly enriched in matched synovial fluid samples from ankylosing spondylitis patients. A CD8+ phenotype was shown by the disease-linked clones, which were found at relatively low frequencies in peripheral blood. Some motif variants were previously reported in synovial fluid and blood of reactive arthritis patients, suggesting common disease-initiation mechanisms. Blood from ankylosing spondylitis patients appeared to be characterized by a TCR beta motif composed of under 10 highly homologous amino acid variants.

The germline V gene yields SNHLY for CDR1 and FYNNEI for CDR2. From its cysteine to its phenylalanine, the CDR3 spans 13 amino acids. The DNA shown is the 39-base CDR3, in frame from base 1. Relative to germline, V is missing 6 bases and J is missing 6 bases, with 6 bases of the junction outside any gene match. The sequencer was an Illumina HiSeq 2500. TCR beta libraries were prepared by quantitative 5'-RACE with molecular barcodes. As for the original processing: A new computational method based on a probabilistic model of VDJ rearrangement was used to identify disease-linked TCR variants. TCRdb trimmed the raw reads at Q25, called clones with MiXCR and kept productive beta chains. Merged by CDR3 protein, the rows form single entries marked with the most common genes and DNA. TCRdb's processing, not the authors', yielded these V and J calls. The sample table holds about 240,000 distinct CDR3 sequences, of which roughly 8.2% were seen once. The ten largest clones capture 4.8% of the sample.

The sequence joins TRBV2 to TRBJ2-3; the junction holds 7 bases that match TRBD1. The sequence came from a female donor with ankylosing spondylitis or in good health (not recorded which). Sequencing was done on a sample of blood, either unsorted or a sorted T cell fraction (not recorded which). The bases read TGTGCCAGCAGAAGCAGGGGGATGGATACGCAGTATTTT. Translated, this gives CASRSRGMDTQYF.